A single sample gave rise to the 22 T cell receptor beta chains below, sequenced in a study of T cells in Graves' hyperthyroidism and ophthalmopathy. TCR beta CDR3 region amplification was performed from RNA transcripts. An initial round of RT-PCR targeting the TCR CDR3 relied on the HTBI primer set. TCRdb re-called the multiplex PCR reads through MiXCR, storing one row per CDR3 protein. The sample holds more than 350,000 distinct CDR3 sequences, about 17% seen once. Sequenced material: blood. The receptor set was obtained from a woman in her thirties with Graves' hyperthyroidism that later progressed to Graves' ophthalmopathy.

Only a few counts were recorded for this clonotype. The gene calls are TRBV6-1 and TRBJ2-7; D might be TRBD2 (9 bases). Trimming left V 7 bases short and J 0 bases short, with 19 bases between. The CDR3 spans 16 residues. Germline V gene data show CDR1 as MNHNS and CDR2 as SASEGT. For the CDR3, the DNA is TGTGCCAGCACGCGGGGGGGACAGGACCGCTCCTACGAGCAGTACTTC. Translation: CASTRGGQDRSYEQYF.

This clonotype was counted between two and nine times. The chain recombines TRBV9 with TRBJ2-4; the D gene could be TRBD1 or TRBD2 (5 bases each). Germline CDR1 SGDLS, CDR2 YYNGEE. V was trimmed by 3 bases and J by 8 bases, leaving 27 bases between them. This CDR3 has 18 residues. The CDR3 nucleotides are TGTGCCAGCAGCGCCTCCCCCGGGACCTCTCTCAGAGGTGACATTCAGTACTTC. Its protein is CASSASPGTSLRGDIQYF.

This chain joins TRBV5-5 and TRBJ2-6; 9 bases are a match to TRBD1. V lost 4 bases to trimming and J lost 1 base; unmatched junction nucleotides: 3. This CDR3 has 16 residues. CDR1 and CDR2 (germline): SGHKS, YYEKEE (reference sequence). CDR3 DNA sequence: TGTGCCAGCAGCCCCGGGACAGGGTCTGGGGCCAACGTCCTGACTTTC. Residues: CASSPGTGSGANVLTF.

This clonotype was found many times. V is TRBV5-1 and J is TRBJ2-6; 12 nucleotides align to TRBD2. Germline V gives CDR1 SGHRS, CDR2 YFSETQ. The V segment lost 3 bases and the J segment 4 bases; nucleotides outside the gene matches: 5. This CDR3 has 17 amino acids. CDR3 nucleotides: TGCGCCAGCAGCTCGGGACTAGCGGGCAGGGGGGCCAACGTCCTGACTTTC. Translating it yields CASSSGLAGRGANVLTF.

The chain links TRBV27 to TRBJ2-7; unclear D gene. V dropped 3 bases and J dropped 1 base, with 7 bases sitting between them. The CDR3 is made up of 13 amino acids. CDR1 and CDR2 from the germline V gene are MNHEY and SMNVEV (reference sequence). CDR3: CASSFAHSYEQYF. The DNA of the CDR3 is TGTGCCAGCAGTTTTGCTCATTCCTACGAGCAGTACTTC.

This clonotype was seen many times. The chain couples TRBV3-1 to TRBJ2-1; no definite D call. V lost 2 bases, J lost 12 bases, and 8 bases lay in between. The CDR3 is 11 residues long. Germline assignment: CDR1 LGHDT and CDR2 YNNKEL (reference sequence). CDR3 in amino acids: CASSQSGPQFF. DNA for the CDR3: TGTGCCAGCAGCCAATCCGGGCCGCAGTTCTTC.

This clonotype was detected a few times. V gene TRBV4-1 combines with J gene TRBJ2-5; D is possibly TRBD2 (5 bases). Per the germline V gene, CDR1 is MGHRA and CDR2 is YSYEKL. There are 14 residues in the CDR3. Trimming shortened V by 4 bases and J by 5 bases, and 14 bases separated the two germline ends. For the CDR3, the DNA is TGCGCCAGCAGCCCTCGGATACGCGGGGAGACCCAGTACTTC. It is translated as CASSPRIRGETQYF.

The table lists this clonotype with many counts. The V and J genes are TRBV5-6 and TRBJ2-7; D gene uncertain. Trimming removed 0 bases from V and 7 bases from J, with 11 bases in between. The CDR3 contains 13 residues. Germline values: CDR1 SGHDT, CDR2 YYEEEE. CDR3 sequence reads: CASSLAEAGEQYF. The CDR3 nucleotides read TGTGCCAGCAGCTTGGCCGAGGCAGGAGAGCAGTACTTC.

A remark on this clonotype: This clone may be a read error of a much larger clone one base away. In DNA form, the CDR3 reads TGTGCCAGCAGTTTATTGCTAATGGGAGAGCAGTACTTC. As protein: CASSLLLMGEQYF. This rearrangement joins TRBV27 to TRBJ2-7; D not resolved. Trimming left V 1 base short and J 7 bases short, with 11 bases between. The length of the CDR3 is 13 residues. CDR1 is MNHEY, CDR2 SMNVEV, per germline (reference sequence).

The V gene is TRBV4-1, the J gene TRBJ2-7, with a weak D call TRBD2 (5 bases). Trimming shortened V by 3 bases and J by 2 bases, and 17 bases separated the two germline ends. In germline, CDR1 is MGHRA, CDR2 YSYEKL. The CDR3 covers 16 residues. The CDR3, as DNA: TGCGCCAGCAGCCACTCCAATACTAGACGGCCCTACGAGCAGTACTTC. Residues: CASSHSNTRRPYEQYF.

Ten or more counts support this clonotype. The chain uses TRBV27 and TRBJ1-1; D might be TRBD1 (5 bases). Trimming removed 3 bases at V and 11 bases at J, with 16 bases between. Germline values: CDR1 MNHEY, CDR2 SMNVEV (reference sequence). The CDR3 has 13 amino acids. CDR3 DNA: TGTGCCAGCAGTTTCAACAGGCAGAGGGAGGCTTTCTTT. It specifies CASSFNRQREAFF.

CDR3 coding DNA: TGTGCCAGCAGCTTAGTTATGAACAGACAAGAGACCCAGTACTTC. Protein product: CASSLVMNRQETQYF. This chain uses TRBV7-6 with TRBJ2-5; no clear D. Germline-derived CDR1 and CDR2 are SGHVS and FNYEAQ. V was trimmed by 1 base and J by 2 bases, leaving 11 bases between them. The CDR3 spans 15 residues.

This clonotype was seen at least ten times. The rearrangement joins TRBV5-1 to TRBJ2-7; D is ambiguous. CDR1 and CDR2 (germline): SGHRS, YFSETQ. Between the trimmed V and J ends, which lost 0 bases and 0 bases, there was a span of 7 bases. CDR3 length equals 14 residues. In DNA, the CDR3 is TGCGCCAGCAGCTTGGAATGGGGCTCCTACGAGCAGTACTTC. This encodes CASSLEWGSYEQYF.

This clonotype was observed many times. This sequence joins TRBV5-1 and TRBJ1-6, with 9 bases aligning to TRBD1. Per the germline V gene, CDR1 is SGHRS and CDR2 is YFSETQ. The CDR3 has 15 amino acids. The junction had 6 bases not matched to a gene; V was cut back by 4 bases and J by 7 bases. CDR3 bases: TGCGCCAGCAGCCGGGGACAGGGTGCGAATTCACCCCTCCACTTT. Translated: CASSRGQGANSPLHF.

This clonotype appeared a few times. The chain couples TRBV5-8 to TRBJ2-1, with 7 bases matching TRBD1. The V and J ends lost 1 base and 8 bases, in that order; junction bases with no gene match: 6. The CDR3 spans 14 residues. Germline V gene sequence: CDR1 SGHTS, CDR2 YDEGEE. In DNA, the CDR3 is TGTGCCAGCAGCTTGAAGGGGGCGCAGGATGAGCAGTTCTTC. Encoded protein: CASSLKGAQDEQFF.

This clonotype was detected ten times or more. The chain recombines TRBV29-1 with TRBJ1-1, with a tentative D call TRBD1 (5 bases). Trimming took 7 bases from V and 2 from J, leaving 20 bases between them. CDR1 SQVTM and CDR2 ANQGSEA come from the germline V gene. This CDR3 has 15 amino acids. The DNA of the CDR3 is TGCAGCGCACCTCCCGCGGGGGATTTAAACACTGAAGCTTTCTTT. Translated: CSAPPAGDLNTEAFF.

This clonotype has ten or more counts. The CDR3 loop is CASSLARGGETDTQYF. CDR3 in DNA: TGTGCCAGCAGCTTAGCGCGAGGGGGAGAAACAGATACGCAGTATTTT. The genes are TRBV7-9 and TRBJ2-3; D might be TRBD1 (6 bases). CDR1 is SEHNR and CDR2 is FQNEAQ in the germline V gene (reference sequence). The length of the CDR3 is 16 residues. V was cut by 0 bases and J by 3 bases, with 13 bases left in between.

This clonotype occurred many times. V usage is TRBV18 and J usage is TRBJ1-1; 7 bases match TRBD1. Germline CDR1 reads KGHSH; CDR2 reads LQKENI. The J segment lost 4 bases and the V segment lost 3 bases, leaving 8 bases of the junction unmatched. The CDR3 sequence is 15 residues long. CDR3 DNA sequence: TGTGCCAGCTCACCTACGCAGGGGGGGTCCACTGAAGCTTTCTTT. Translated: CASSPTQGGSTEAFF.

This clonotype was recorded a few times. V and J are TRBV4-1 and TRBJ2-7; D is ambiguous. CDR1 is MGHRA and CDR2 is YSYEKL in the germline V gene. The CDR3 contains 13 residues. The ends were cut back, 0 bases at V and 5 bases at J, with 8 bases in the middle. DNA for the CDR3: TGCGCCAGCAGCCAAGAAGGATGGAACGAGCAGTACTTC. Translation gives CASSQEGWNEQYF.

This clonotype has just a few counts. In DNA, the CDR3 is TGTGCCAGTAGGGACAGGGTAGAGACCCAGTACTTC. Protein sequence: CASRDRVETQYF. This sequence joins TRBV19 and TRBJ2-5; 8 nucleotides match TRBD1. CDR3 length: 12 amino acids. The ends lost 6 bases at V and 4 bases at J; junction bases unmatched: 1. Germline values: CDR1 LNHDA, CDR2 SQIVND (reference sequence).

A few counts support this clonotype. Germline and junction disagree at one end, which may indicate a read error. In DNA form, the CDR3 reads TGTGCCACCAGTGATCCCAACTGGACTGGCTCCTACAATGAGCAGTCCTTC. Its translation is CATSDPNWTGSYNEQSF. V usage is TRBV24-1 and J usage is TRBJ2-1, with TRBD2 as a possible D gene (5 bases). The length of the CDR3 is 17 residues. Germline V CDR1 and CDR2: KGHDR, SFDVKD.

This clonotype was counted a few times. The chain recombines TRBV20-1 with TRBJ2-2; D call uncertain. Trimming removed 1 base from V and 4 bases from J, with 10 bases in between. The CDR3 is 14 amino acids. The germline gives CDR1 DFQATT, CDR2 SNEGSKA (reference sequence). Here the CDR3 DNA reads TGCAGTGCTAGAGTAGGACCGGCCACCGGGGAGCTGTTTTTT. As protein: CSARVGPATGELFF.